A single T cell receptor (beta chain) is shown here with its context. Ten or more counts support this clone. It has no known antigen specificity. No much larger clonotype is one base removed from it; base qualities were not supplied. TCRbeta CDR3 regions were amplified from genomic DNA using the immunoSEQ Assay, a bias-controlled multiplex PCR. The original methods were these. The number of nucleated cells in each sample was estimated by amplification of reference gene primers within the assay. To quantify the absolute abundance of each unique TCRbeta CDR3 rearrangement, sequence reads were collapsed and filtered. Productive Simpson clonality was computed per sample as the square root of Simpson's diversity index over productive rearrangements. TCRdb mirrors the immuneACCESS table, restricted to in-frame sequences. Some clones are absent from its copies; in checked studies, under half trace to an unresolved V gene, and the reason for the others is unknown. V and J calls and clone size are those listed in that table; D and trimming were worked out from the DNA. The table for this sample lists 170,000 or so clones; 60% to 80% of them were counted only once. The ten largest clonotypes hold 26% of the sample.

The CDR3 goes from the cysteine to the phenylalanine over 16 residues. The DNA shown is the 48-base CDR3, in frame from base 1. Looking up the germline V gene yields CDR1 MNHEY and CDR2 SVGAGI. Clipping removes 4 bases from V and 4 bases from J, with 9 as the unmatched junction base count. These data come from a study of blood T cell repertoires in COVID-19 (TCRdb year 2020). Describing the broader study: Samples from collaborators originated in the United States, Italy and Spain and spanned both the acute and convalescent phases of COVID-19. The repertoires were released in a freely available public database meant as a resource for research on the immune response to SARS-CoV-2. The prospective study material was composed of cDNA or gDNA derived from T cells, B-cell-depleted T cells, or PBMCs. Sample metadata almost always included a de-identified subject ID, COVID-19 status, age in years and sex. The samples were drawn from two sources: the first 160 participants of the ongoing ImmuneRACE study, and over 950 subjects contributed by 6 global collaborators. Where HLA class I and class II types were available, the types were taken from metadata supplied by the sample provider, not from assay-based typing. The dataset comprised deeply sampled blood TCRbeta repertoires from subjects exposed to, actively infected with, or recovered from COVID-19.

Study-wide conclusions, independent of this receptor: The amount of clinical and demographic metadata varied by source and participant and was provided uncurated.

Whole blood was collected in K2EDTA tubes by collaborating institutions according to the institutions' own protocols. Collaborator samples were shipped for TCRbeta analysis as frozen whole blood, isolated PBMCs, or DNA extracted from either sample type. This receptor chain uses TRBV6-5 and TRBJ2-2, and 7 bases in between align with TRBD1. This receptor was obtained from a woman in her 70s with acute or convalescent COVID-19. The sample comprised peripheral blood. The nucleotides are TGTGCCAGCAGTTCGATTGACAGGGTAAGCACCGGGGAGCTGTTTTTT. It translates as CASSSIDRVSTGELFF.